What follows are 10 T cell receptor beta chains derived from one specimen sequenced in a study of blood T cell repertoires in COVID-19. This table comes from immunoSEQ multiplex PCR, and its TCRdb copy is limited to in-frame clones, with some not included. The table lists roughly 200,000 clones, about 85% of them singletons. The specimen was PBMCs or T cells enriched from blood (not recorded which). Source of these receptors: a woman between 40 and 55 years old in a cohort exposed to, infected with or recovered from COVID-19 (not recorded which).

This chain joins TRBV13 and TRBJ2-7; TRBD1 matches 10 bases. CDR1 and CDR2 (germline): PRHDT, FYEKMQ (reference sequence). Losses at the gene ends were 0 bases for V and 4 bases for J; bases not matched to a gene: 3. CDR3 length equals 15 residues. The DNA of the CDR3 is TGTGCCAGCAGCTTAGGGACAGGGGGCGCTTACGAGCAGTACTTC. Protein sequence: CASSLGTGGAYEQYF.

The gene calls are TRBV7-2 and TRBJ2-1; the D gene is possibly TRBD2 (6 bases). The CDR3 is made up of 16 amino acids. Germline loops: CDR1 SGHTA, CDR2 FQGNSA. V shed 0 bases and J shed 5 bases, with 14 bases lying between them. The CDR3 reads CASSLAGLAPDNEQFF. The CDR3, as DNA: TGTGCCAGCAGCTTAGCAGGGCTAGCGCCCGACAATGAGCAGTTCTTC.

The chain recombines TRBV27 with TRBJ1-1; D remains ambiguous. V was cut by 2 bases and J by 5 bases, with 12 bases left in between. The germline CDR1 and CDR2 sequences are MNHEY and SMNVEV (reference sequence). The CDR3 is made up of 14 amino acids. DNA of the CDR3: TGTGCCAGCAGTTTAAACGGCGGAAAGACTGAAGCTTTCTTT. The encoded protein is CASSLNGGKTEAFF.

The chain carries TRBV29-1 and TRBJ1-2; D gene ambiguous. V was cut by 4 bases and J by 5 bases, with 11 bases left in between. In germline, CDR1 is SQVTM, CDR2 ANQGSEA. The CDR3 length is 12 residues. The CDR3 sequence: CSVGTSAYGYTF. CDR3 bases: TGCAGCGTTGGGACTTCTGCTTATGGCTACACCTTC.

The chain has TRBV28 and TRBJ2-2; weak D call: TRBD1 (6 bases). The CDR3 spans 16 residues. CDR1 is MDHEN and CDR2 is SYDVKM in the germline V gene. Trimming took 3 bases from V and 4 from J, leaving 15 bases between them. CDR3 nucleotides: TGTGCCAGCAGTTTGCCCTTCACCAGGGGCACCGGGGAGCTGTTTTTT. As protein: CASSLPFTRGTGELFF.

The rearrangement uses TRBV28 and TRBJ1-1; 7 bases map to TRBD1. CDR1 and CDR2 (germline): MDHEN, SYDVKM. The CDR3 runs to 14 residues. The V segment lost 2 bases and the J segment 5 bases; nucleotides outside the gene matches: 5. The CDR3 DNA sequence: TGTGCCAGCAGTTTAAGGACAGGCGGGACTGAAGCTTTCTTT. This sequence encodes CASSLRTGGTEAFF.

The V and J genes are TRBV4-3 and TRBJ2-2; perhaps TRBD1 as D (6 bases). V lost 4 bases, J lost 5 bases, and 20 bases lay in between. Germline CDR1 is LGHNA and CDR2 is YSLEER. The CDR3 has 17 residues. The CDR3 nucleotides are TGCGCCAGCAGCCGAGGTCTAGGCGGCAGGGGAACCGGGGAGCTGTTTTTT. Translated: CASSRGLGGRGTGELFF.

The chain carries TRBV6-5 and TRBJ1-4; no clear D. The CDR3 loop spans 14 amino acids. Germline CDR1 MNHEY, CDR2 SVGAGI. The germline V and J ends were trimmed by 8 bases and 7 bases, with 17 bases remaining between them. The CDR3 region has the DNA TGTGCCAGCGGAGGGCGCGGCCTTCGTGAAAAACTGTTTTTT. This encodes CASGGRGLREKLFF.

CDR3 bases: TGTGCCAGCAATCGAAGGGGAGCTTTCTTT. Protein: CASNRRGAFF. V is TRBV2 and J is TRBJ1-1; perhaps TRBD1 as D (5 bases). CDR3 length equals 10 residues. The ends were cut back, 7 bases at V and 10 bases at J, with 10 bases in the middle. The germline V gene has CDR1 SNHLY and CDR2 FYNNEI. Full variable domain (missing parts from reference TRBV2 and TRBJ1-1): EPEVTQTPSHQVTQMGQEVILRCVPISNHLYFYWYRQILGQKVEFLVSFYNNEISEKSEIFDDQFSVERPDGSNFTLKIRSTKLEDSAMYFCASNRRGAFFGQGTRLTVV.

V gene TRBV13 combines with J gene TRBJ1-1; 8 nucleotides agree with TRBD1. CDR1 is PRHDT and CDR2 is FYEKMQ in the germline V gene (reference sequence). Germline trimming cut 5 bases from V and 6 bases from J; bases unmatched to any gene: 8. The CDR3 has 14 residues. The CDR3 DNA reads TGTGCCAGCAGCAGGGGACAGGAGTCCCCTGAAGCTTTCTTT. This sequence encodes CASSRGQESPEAFF.